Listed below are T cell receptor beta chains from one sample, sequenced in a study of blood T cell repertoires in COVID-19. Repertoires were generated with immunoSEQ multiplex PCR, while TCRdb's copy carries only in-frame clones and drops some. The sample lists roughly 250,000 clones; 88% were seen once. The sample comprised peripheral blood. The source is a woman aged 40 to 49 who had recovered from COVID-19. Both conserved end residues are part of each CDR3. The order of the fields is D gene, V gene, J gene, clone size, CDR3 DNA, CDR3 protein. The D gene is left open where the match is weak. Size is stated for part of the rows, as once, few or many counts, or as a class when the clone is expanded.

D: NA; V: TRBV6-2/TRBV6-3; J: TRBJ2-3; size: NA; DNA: TGTGCCAGCAGTTGGCGGGGGCGCACAGATACGCAGTATTTT; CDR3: CASSWRGRTDTQYF
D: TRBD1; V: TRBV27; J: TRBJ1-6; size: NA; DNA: TGTGCCAGCAGTGGAACAGGGGGTCCGAATTCACCCCTCCACTTT; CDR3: CASSGTGGPNSPLHF
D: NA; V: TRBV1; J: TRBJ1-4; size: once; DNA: TGCACCAGCAGGAGACAGGGCCGGGGTGAAAAACTGTTTTTT; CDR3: CTSRRQGRGEKLFF
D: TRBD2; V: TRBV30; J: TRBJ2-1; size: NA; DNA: TGTGCCTGGAGTGCCAAGGGAGGGGCGGGAGGACCTCGGCATGAGCAGTTCTTC; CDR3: CAWSAKGGAGGPRHEQFF
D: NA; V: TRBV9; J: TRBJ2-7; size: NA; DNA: TGTGCCAGCAGCCCACGGACAAGGACCTACGAGCAGTACTTC; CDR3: CASSPRTRTYEQYF
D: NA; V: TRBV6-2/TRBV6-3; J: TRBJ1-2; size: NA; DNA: TGTGCCAGCAGTTACTCGGGGGGAACCACACTCTATGGCTACACCTTC; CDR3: CASSYSGGTTLYGYTF
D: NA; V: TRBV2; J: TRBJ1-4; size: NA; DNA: TGTGCCAGCACCACGGTGGAGGACGCCCGGGAAAAACTGTTTTTT; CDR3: CASTTVEDAREKLFF
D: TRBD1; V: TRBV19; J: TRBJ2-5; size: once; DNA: TGTGCCAGTAGTATGGGGCAGGGGGCTGGAGAGACCCAGTACTTC; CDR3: CASSMGQGAGETQYF
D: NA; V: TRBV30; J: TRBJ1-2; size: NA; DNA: TGTGCCTGGACTGGGGCGCCCAATGGCTACACCTTC; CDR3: CAWTGAPNGYTF
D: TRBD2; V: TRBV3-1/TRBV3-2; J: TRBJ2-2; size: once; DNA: TGTGCCAGCAGCCCCCTAGCGGGAGTACGGACCGGGGAGCTGTTTTTT; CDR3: CASSPLAGVRTGELFF
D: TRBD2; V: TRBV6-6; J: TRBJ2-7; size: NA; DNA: TGTGCCAGCAAACACGGGGGGGGTCGGGAGCAGTACTTC; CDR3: CASKHGGGREQYF
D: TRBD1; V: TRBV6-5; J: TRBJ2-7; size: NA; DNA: TGTGCCAGCAGTCAGGACAGGGTCGAGCAGTACTTC; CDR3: CASSQDRVEQYF
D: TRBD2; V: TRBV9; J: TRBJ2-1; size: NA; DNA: TGTGCCAGCAGCGTAGGGGCTAGCGGGACCTACAATGAGCAGTTCTTC; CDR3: CASSVGASGTYNEQFF
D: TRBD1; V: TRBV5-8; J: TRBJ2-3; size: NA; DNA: TGTGCCAGCAGCTTCGGGACAGGGGTGGGTGATACGCAGTATTTT; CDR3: CASSFGTGVGDTQYF
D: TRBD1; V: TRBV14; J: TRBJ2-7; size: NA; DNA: TGTGCCAGCAGCCCTGCCGTGAGACAGGGGGTCTACGAGCAGTACTTC; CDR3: CASSPAVRQGVYEQYF
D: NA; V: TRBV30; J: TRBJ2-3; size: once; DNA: TGTGCCTGGAGTGTACGGAGCGGACGCACAGATACGCAGTATTTT; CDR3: CAWSVRSGRTDTQYF
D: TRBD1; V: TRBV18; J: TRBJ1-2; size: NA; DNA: TGTGCCAGCTCACCAGAGACAGGGGGCAACTATGGCTACACCTTC; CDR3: CASSPETGGNYGYTF
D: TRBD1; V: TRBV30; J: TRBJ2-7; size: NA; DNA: TGTGCCTGGGGGACAGTGGGGGAGCAGTACTTC; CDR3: CAWGTVGEQYF
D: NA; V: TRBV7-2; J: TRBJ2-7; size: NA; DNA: TGTGCCAGCAGCTTATCGGTCACCCCCTACGAGCAGTACTTC; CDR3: CASSLSVTPYEQYF
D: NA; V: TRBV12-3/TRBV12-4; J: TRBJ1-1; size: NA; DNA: TGTGCCAGCAGTTTAGCGCGGGGCACTGAAGCTTTCTTT; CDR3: CASSLARGTEAFF